Below, one T cell receptor (beta chain) is given with its context. Its antigen is as yet unknown. This sample is drawn from a study of blood T cell dynamics during melanoma immunotherapy. Points from the study as a whole: Among sorted CD8+ subsets, immune-effector cells had the highest clonality and cell-free DNA similarity.

Indicated time point: pre-treatment baseline. Patients had no prior systemic cancer treatment, immunosuppressants or other active cancers. The assay received all extracted DNA from sorted CD8+ subsets. The method was immunoSEQ multiplex PCR; TCRdb's version includes in-frame clones alone and lacks a portion of them. The sample yields around 3,400 clones, 92% seen once. CDR3 length: 12 residues. Germline V gives CDR1 ENHRY, CDR2 SYGVKD. The V end was cut by 11 bases, the J end by 8 bases, with 18 bases between. The sequence was obtained from a human donor with melanoma. The gene calls are TRBV10-3 and TRBJ1-1; weak D call: TRBD1 (6 bases). The specimen was effector memory CD8+ T cells from blood, collected from a patient treated with checkpoint blockade. Written as DNA, the CDR3 is TGTGCCGGAAGGAACGGGGGCGGGGAAGCTTTCTTT. Translation gives CAGRNGGGEAFF.